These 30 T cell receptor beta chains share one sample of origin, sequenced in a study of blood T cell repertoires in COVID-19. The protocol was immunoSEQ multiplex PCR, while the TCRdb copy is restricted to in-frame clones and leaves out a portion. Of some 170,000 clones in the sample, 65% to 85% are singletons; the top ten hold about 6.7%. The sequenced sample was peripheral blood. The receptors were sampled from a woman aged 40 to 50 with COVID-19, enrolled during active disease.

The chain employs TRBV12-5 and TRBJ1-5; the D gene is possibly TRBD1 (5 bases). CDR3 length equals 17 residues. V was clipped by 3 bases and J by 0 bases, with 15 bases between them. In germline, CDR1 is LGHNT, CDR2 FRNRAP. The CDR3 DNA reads TGTGCTAGTGGTTTCTTACAGGTCCTCCTTAGCAATCAGCCCCAGCATTTT. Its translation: CASGFLQVLLSNQPQHF.

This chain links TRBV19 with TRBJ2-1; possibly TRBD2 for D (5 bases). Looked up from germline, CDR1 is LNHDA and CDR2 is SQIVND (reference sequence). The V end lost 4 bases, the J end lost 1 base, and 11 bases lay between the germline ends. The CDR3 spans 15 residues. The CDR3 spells CASSRTRRSYNEQFF. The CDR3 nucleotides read TGTGCCAGTAGTAGGACCCGGAGGTCCTACAATGAGCAGTTCTTC.

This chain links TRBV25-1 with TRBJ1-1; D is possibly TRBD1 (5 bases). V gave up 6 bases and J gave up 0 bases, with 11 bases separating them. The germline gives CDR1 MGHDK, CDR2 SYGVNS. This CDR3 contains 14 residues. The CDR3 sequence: CASSGLGVNTEAFF. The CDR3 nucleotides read TGTGCCAGCAGCGGACTAGGGGTGAACACTGAAGCTTTCTTT.

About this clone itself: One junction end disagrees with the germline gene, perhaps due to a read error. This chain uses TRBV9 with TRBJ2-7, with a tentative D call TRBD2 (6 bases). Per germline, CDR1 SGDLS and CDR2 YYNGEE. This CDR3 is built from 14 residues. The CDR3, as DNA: TGTGCCAGCAGCGTAGCGGGGGTGGAATACGGGCAGTACTTC. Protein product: CASSVAGVEYGQYF.

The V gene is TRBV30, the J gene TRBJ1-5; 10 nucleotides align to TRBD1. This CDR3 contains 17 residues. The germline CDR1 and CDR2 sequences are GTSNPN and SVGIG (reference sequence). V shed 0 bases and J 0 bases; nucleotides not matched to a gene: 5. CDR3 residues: CAWSVPTGGFSNQPQHF. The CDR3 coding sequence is TGTGCCTGGAGTGTACCGACAGGGGGCTTTAGCAATCAGCCCCAGCATTTT.

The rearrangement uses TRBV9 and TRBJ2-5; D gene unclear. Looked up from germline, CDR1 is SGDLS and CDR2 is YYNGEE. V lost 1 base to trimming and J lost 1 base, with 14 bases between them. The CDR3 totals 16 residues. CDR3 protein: CASSVYPPQVQETQYF. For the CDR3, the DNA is TGTGCCAGCAGCGTATATCCCCCCCAGGTCCAAGAGACCCAGTACTTC. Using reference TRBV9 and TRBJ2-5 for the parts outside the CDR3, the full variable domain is DSGVTQTPKHLITATGQRVTLRCSPRSGDLSVYWYQQSLDQGLQFLIQYYNGEERAKGNILERFSAQQFPDLHSELNLSSLELGDSALYFCASSVYPPQVQETQYFGPGTRLLVL.

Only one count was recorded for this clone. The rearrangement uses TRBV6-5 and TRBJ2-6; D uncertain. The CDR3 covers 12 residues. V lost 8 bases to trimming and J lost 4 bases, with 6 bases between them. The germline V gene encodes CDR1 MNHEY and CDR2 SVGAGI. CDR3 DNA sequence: TGTGCCAGCGGGCAAGGGGCCAACGTCCTGACTTTC. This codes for CASGQGANVLTF.

Here the CDR3 reads CASGLSRTGINEQFF. The CDR3 nucleotides are TGTGCTAGTGGTTTGTCCAGGACAGGAATCAATGAGCAGTTCTTC. The chain recombines TRBV12-5 with TRBJ2-1, with TRBD1 identical over 7 bases. The ends lost 2 bases at V and 6 bases at J; junction bases unmatched: 7. The CDR3 consists of 15 residues. The V gene's germline CDR1 is LGHNT and CDR2 FRNRAP.

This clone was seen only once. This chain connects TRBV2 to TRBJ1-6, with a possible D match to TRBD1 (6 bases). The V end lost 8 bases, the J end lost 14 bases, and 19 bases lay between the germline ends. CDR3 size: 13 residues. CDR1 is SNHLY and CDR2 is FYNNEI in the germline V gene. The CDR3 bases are TGTGCCAGCTACCGGGATGAAGGGGGAGCCCTCCACTTT. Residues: CASYRDEGGALHF.

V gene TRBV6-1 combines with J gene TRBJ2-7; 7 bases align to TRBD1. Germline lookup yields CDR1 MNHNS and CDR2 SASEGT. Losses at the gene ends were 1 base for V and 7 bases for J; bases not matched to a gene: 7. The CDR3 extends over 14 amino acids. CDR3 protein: CASSEVRGSGEQYF. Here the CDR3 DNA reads TGTGCCAGCAGTGAAGTCAGGGGGTCGGGGGAGCAGTACTTC.

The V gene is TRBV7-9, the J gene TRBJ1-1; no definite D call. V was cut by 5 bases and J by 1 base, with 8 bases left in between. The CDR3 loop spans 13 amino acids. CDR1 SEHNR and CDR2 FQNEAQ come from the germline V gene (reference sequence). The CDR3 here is CASSPFSNTEAFF. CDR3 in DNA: TGTGCCAGCAGCCCCTTCTCGAACACTGAAGCTTTCTTT.

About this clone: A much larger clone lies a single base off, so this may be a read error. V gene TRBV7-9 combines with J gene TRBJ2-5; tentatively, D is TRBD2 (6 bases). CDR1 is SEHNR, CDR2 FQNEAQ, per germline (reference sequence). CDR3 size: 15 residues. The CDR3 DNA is TGTGCCAACAGCCCGCGGGGCCTACTCCAAGAGACCCAGTACTTC. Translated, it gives CANSPRGLLQETQYF.

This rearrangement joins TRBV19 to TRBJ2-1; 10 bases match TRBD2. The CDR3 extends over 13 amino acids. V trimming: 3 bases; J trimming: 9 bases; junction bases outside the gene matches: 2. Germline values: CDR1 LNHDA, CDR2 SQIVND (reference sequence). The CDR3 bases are TGTGCCAGTAGTATCCTAGCGGGGGTTGAGCAGTTCTTC. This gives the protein CASSILAGVEQFF.

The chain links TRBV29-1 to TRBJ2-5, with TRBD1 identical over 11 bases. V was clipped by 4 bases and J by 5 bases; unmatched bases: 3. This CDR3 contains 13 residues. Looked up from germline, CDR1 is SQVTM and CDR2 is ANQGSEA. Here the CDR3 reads CSVGTGGGETQYF. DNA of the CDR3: TGCAGCGTTGGGACAGGGGGCGGGGAGACCCAGTACTTC.

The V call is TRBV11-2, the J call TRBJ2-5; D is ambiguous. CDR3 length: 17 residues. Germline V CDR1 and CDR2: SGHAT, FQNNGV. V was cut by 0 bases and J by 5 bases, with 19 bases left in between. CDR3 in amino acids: CASSLEGWNRLTETQYF. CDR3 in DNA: TGTGCCAGCAGCTTAGAAGGTTGGAACAGATTGACGGAGACCCAGTACTTC.

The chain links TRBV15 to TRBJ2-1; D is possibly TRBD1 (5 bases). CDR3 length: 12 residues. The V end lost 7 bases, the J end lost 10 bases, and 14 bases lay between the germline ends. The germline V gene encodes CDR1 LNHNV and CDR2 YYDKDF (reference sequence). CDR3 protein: CATMGQGGEQFF. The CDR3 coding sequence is TGTGCCACCATGGGTCAGGGCGGCGAGCAGTTCTTC.

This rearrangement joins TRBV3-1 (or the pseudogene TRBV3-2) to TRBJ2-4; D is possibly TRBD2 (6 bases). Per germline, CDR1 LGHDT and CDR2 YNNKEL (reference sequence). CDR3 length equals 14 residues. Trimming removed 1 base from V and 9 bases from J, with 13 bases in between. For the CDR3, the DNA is TGTGCCAGCAGCCAAGCTACTAGGAGGGGCATTCAGTACTTC. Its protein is CASSQATRRGIQYF.

The CDR3 loop reads CATSDRDRGNTDTQYF. CDR3 DNA sequence: TGTGCCACCAGTGACCGCGACAGGGGCAACACAGATACGCAGTATTTT. This sequence joins TRBV24-1 and TRBJ2-3, with TRBD1 matching over 8 bases. Germline CDR1 KGHDR, CDR2 SFDVKD. This CDR3 is built from 16 residues. V lost 4 bases and J lost 2; bases outside the gene matches: 7.

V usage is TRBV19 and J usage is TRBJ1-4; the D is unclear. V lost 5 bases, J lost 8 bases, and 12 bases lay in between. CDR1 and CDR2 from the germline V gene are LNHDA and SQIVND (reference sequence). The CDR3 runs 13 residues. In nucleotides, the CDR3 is TGTGCCAGTAGTCCTGGAGAGAAGGAAAAACTGTTTTTT. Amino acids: CASSPGEKEKLFF.

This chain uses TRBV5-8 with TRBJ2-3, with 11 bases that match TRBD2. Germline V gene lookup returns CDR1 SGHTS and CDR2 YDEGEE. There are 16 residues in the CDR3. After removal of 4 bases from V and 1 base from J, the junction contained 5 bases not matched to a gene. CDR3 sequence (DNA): TGTGCCAGCAGCCAGGGACTAGCGGAGGGCACAGATACGCAGTATTTT. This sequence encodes CASSQGLAEGTDTQYF. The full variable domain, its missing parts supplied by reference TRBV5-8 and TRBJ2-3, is EAGVTQSPTHLIKTRGQQATLRCSPISGHTSVYWYQQALGLGLQFLLWYDEGEERNRGNFPPRFSGRQFPNYSSELNVNALELEDSALYLCASSQGLAEGTDTQYFGPGTRLTVL.

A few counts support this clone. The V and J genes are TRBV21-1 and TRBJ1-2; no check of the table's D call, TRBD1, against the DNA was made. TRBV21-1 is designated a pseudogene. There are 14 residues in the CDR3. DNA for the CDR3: TGTGCCAGCAGCAAAGAACACACAGGCTATGGCTACACCTTC. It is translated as CASSKEHTGYGYTF.

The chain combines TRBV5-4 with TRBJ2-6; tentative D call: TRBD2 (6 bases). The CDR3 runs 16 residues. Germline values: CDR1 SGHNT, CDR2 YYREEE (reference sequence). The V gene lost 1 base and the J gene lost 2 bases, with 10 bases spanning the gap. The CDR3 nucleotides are TGTGCCAGCAGCTTGCGTAGCGGAACTGGGGCCAACGTCCTGACTTTC. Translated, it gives CASSLRSGTGANVLTF.

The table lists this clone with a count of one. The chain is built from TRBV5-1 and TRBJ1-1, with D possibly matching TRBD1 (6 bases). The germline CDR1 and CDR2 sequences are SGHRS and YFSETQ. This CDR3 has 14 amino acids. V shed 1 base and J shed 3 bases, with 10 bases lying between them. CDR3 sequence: CASSLTGTHTEAFF. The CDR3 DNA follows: TGCGCCAGCAGCTTGACAGGGACCCACACTGAAGCTTTCTTT.

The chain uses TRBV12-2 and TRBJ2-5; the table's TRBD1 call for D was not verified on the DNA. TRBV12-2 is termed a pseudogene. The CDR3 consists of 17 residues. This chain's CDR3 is CASRLVGTGGDQETQYF. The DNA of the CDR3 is TGTGCAAGTCGCTTAGTGGGAACAGGGGGGGACCAAGAGACCCAGTACTTC.

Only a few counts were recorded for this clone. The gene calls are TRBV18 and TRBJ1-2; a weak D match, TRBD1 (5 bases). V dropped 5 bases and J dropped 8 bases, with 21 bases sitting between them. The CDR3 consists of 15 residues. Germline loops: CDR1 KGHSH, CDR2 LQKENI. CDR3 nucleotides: TGTGCCAGCTCAACGATCGCGGAAGGGGCGAGGGGCTACACCTTC. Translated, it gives CASSTIAEGARGYTF.

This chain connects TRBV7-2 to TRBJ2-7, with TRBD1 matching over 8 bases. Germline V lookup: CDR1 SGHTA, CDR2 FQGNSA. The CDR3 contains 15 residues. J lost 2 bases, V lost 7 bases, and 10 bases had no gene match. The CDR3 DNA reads TGTGCCAGCAACCATGACAGGGGACCTCCCTACGAGCAGTACTTC. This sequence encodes CASNHDRGPPYEQYF.

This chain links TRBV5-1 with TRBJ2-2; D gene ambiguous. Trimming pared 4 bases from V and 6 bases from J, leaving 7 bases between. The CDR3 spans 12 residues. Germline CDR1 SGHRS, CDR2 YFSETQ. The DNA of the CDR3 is TGCGCCAGCAGCCCCCCGGCCGGGGAGCTGTTTTTT. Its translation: CASSPPAGELFF. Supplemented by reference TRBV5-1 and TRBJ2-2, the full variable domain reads KAGVTQTPRYLIKTRGQQVTLSCSPISGHRSVSWYQQTPGQGLQFLFEYFSETQRNKGNFPGRFSGRQFSNSRSEMNVSTLELGDSALYLCASSPPAGELFFGEGSRLTVL.

In DNA form, the CDR3 reads TGTGCCAGCAGACCCGACGGGGATAATTCACCCCTCCACTTT. Translating it yields CASRPDGDNSPLHF. V gene TRBV27 combines with J gene TRBJ1-6, with unresolved D. This CDR3 comprises 14 residues. Germline V gene lookup returns CDR1 MNHEY and CDR2 SMNVEV (reference sequence). V dropped 6 bases and J dropped 5 bases, with 11 bases sitting between them.

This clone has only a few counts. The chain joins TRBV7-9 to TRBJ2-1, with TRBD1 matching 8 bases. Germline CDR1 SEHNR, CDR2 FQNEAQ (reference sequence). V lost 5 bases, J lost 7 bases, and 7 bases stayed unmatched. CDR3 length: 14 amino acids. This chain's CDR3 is CASSDRDRSNEQFF. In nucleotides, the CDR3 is TGTGCCAGCAGCGACCGGGACAGGTCGAATGAGCAGTTCTTC. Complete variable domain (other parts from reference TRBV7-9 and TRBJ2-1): DTGVSQNPRHKITKRGQNVTFRCDPISEHNRLYWYRQTLGQGPEFLTYFQNEAQLEKSRLLSDRFSAERPKGSFSTLEIQRTEQGDSAMYLCASSDRDRSNEQFFGPGTRLTVL.

Here the CDR3 DNA reads TGCGCCAGCAGCTTGCGACAGGCGACGAGCTATGGCTACACCTTC. It is translated as CASSLRQATSYGYTF. V is TRBV5-1 and J is TRBJ1-2; the D gene is possibly TRBD1 (6 bases). Germline-derived CDR1 and CDR2 are SGHRS and YFSETQ. Trimming removed 1 base at V and 4 bases at J, with 14 bases between. The CDR3 runs to 15 residues.